The 5 T cell receptor beta chains given below trace back to one sample, sequenced in a study of blood T cell repertoires in COVID-19. This table comes from immunoSEQ multiplex PCR, and its TCRdb copy is limited to in-frame clones, with some not included. The sample includes about 190,000 clones, about 77% of them seen just once. The sequenced sample consisted of PBMCs or T cells enriched from blood (not recorded which). These receptors were obtained from a woman aged 45 to 65 with acute COVID-19.

The rearrangement joins TRBV7-9 to TRBJ2-7, with 7 bases aligning to TRBD2. V lost 3 bases, J lost 3 bases, and 5 bases stayed unmatched. This CDR3 is built from 14 residues. Germline V gene data show CDR1 as SEHNR and CDR2 as FQNEAQ (reference sequence). The CDR3 nucleotides read TGTGCCAGCAGCTTTGGCAGGGAGGGCTACGAGCAGTACGTC. Encoded protein: CASSFGREGYEQYV.

This clone has a handful of counts. J is TRBJ2-6 and V is TRBV7-2, with D possibly being TRBD2 (5 bases). Trimming stripped 5 bases from V and 0 bases from J, with 14 bases between. Looked up from germline, CDR1 is SGHTA and CDR2 is FQGNSA. The CDR3 has 17 residues. The CDR3 is CASSLLTGSSGANVLTF. CDR3 coding DNA: TGTGCCAGCAGCCTCTTGACTGGGAGCTCTGGGGCCAACGTCCTGACTTTC.

The V gene is TRBV2, the J gene TRBJ1-5, with D perhaps TRBD1 (5 bases). The CDR3 spans 15 residues. Looked up from germline, CDR1 is SNHLY and CDR2 is FYNNEI. The germline V and J ends were trimmed by 6 bases and 7 bases, with 19 bases remaining between them. The CDR3 sequence is CASSPGILDTQPQHF. CDR3 DNA sequence: TGTGCCAGCAGCCCTGGCATTTTGGACACCCAGCCCCAGCATTTT.

This clone has a handful of counts. The chain carries TRBV27 and TRBJ1-2, with D perhaps matching TRBD1 (6 bases). The V end was cut by 8 bases, the J end by 1 base, with 29 bases between. The CDR3 totals 19 residues. Germline V lookup: CDR1 MNHEY, CDR2 SMNVEV (reference sequence). This chain's CDR3 is CASLELGRGANQGNYGYTF. The CDR3 DNA sequence: TGTGCCAGCCTGGAGTTGGGTCGGGGGGCTAATCAGGGTAACTATGGCTACACCTTC.

The chain employs TRBV25-1 and TRBJ1-1; tentatively, D is TRBD1 (6 bases). This CDR3 contains 16 residues. CDR1 and CDR2 (germline): MGHDK, SYGVNS. V lost 2 bases and J 5 bases, leaving 18 bases between the germline ends. This CDR3 reads CASSEGGRGSNTEAFF. CDR3 DNA: TGTGCCAGCAGTGAAGGTGGCAGGGGTTCGAATACTGAAGCTTTCTTT.